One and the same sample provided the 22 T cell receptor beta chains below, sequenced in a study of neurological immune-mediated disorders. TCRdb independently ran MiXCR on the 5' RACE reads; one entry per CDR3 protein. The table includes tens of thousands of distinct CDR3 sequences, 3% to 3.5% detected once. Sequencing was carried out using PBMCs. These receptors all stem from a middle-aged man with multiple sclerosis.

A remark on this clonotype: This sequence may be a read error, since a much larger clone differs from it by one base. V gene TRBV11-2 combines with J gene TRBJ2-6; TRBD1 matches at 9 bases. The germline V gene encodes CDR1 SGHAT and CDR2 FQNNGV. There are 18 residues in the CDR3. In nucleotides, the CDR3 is TGTGCCAGCAGCACATACCGGGACAGGGTGACTGGGGCCAAAGTCCTGACTTTC. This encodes CASSTYRDRVTGAKVLTF.

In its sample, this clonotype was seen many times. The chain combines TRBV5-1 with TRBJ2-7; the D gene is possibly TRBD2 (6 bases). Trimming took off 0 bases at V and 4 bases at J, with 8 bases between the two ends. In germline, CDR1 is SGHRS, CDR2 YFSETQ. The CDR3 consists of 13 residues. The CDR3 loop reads CASSLGSGYEQYF. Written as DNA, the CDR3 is TGCGCCAGCAGCTTGGGTAGCGGTTACGAGCAGTACTTC.

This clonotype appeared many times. CDR3 nucleotides: TGTGCCAGCAGTGAACGGGACAGGAACACCGGGGAGCTGTTTTTT. As protein: CASSERDRNTGELFF. This sequence joins TRBV2 and TRBJ2-2; 7 nucleotides line up with TRBD1. J gave up 1 base and V 2 bases, and 1 base lay outside the gene matches. This CDR3 is built from 15 residues. Germline assignment: CDR1 SNHLY and CDR2 FYNNEI.

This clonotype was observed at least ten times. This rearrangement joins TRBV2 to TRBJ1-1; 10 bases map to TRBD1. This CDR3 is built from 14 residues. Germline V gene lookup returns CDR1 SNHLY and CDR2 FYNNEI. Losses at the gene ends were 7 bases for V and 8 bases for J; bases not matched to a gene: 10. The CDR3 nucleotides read TGTGCCAGCACCTGGGACAGGGGCGTGGTAGAAGCTTTCTTT. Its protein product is CASTWDRGVVEAFF.

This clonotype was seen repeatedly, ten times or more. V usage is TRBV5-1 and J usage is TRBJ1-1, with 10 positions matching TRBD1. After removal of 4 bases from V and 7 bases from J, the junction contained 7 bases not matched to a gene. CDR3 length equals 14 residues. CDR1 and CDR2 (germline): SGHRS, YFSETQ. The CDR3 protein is CASSRDRGPGEAFF. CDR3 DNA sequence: TGCGCCAGCAGCCGTGACAGGGGGCCAGGTGAAGCTTTCTTT.

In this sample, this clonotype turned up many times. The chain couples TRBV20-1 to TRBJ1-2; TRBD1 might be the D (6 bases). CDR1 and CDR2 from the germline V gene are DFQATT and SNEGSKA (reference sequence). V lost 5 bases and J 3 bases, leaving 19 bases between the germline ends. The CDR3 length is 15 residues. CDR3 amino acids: CSAPGGRGNYYGYTF. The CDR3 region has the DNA TGCAGTGCTCCTGGGGGGCGCGGGAATTACTATGGCTACACCTTC.

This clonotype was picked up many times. DNA for the CDR3: TGTGCCAGCAGCTTTAACCGGGGGACTGAAGCTTTCTTT. This encodes CASSFNRGTEAFF. The V gene is TRBV7-8, the J gene TRBJ1-1; D is possibly TRBD1 (5 bases). The V gene's germline CDR1 is SGHVS and CDR2 FQNEAQ. V was clipped by 3 bases and J by 5 bases, with 10 bases between them. This CDR3 spans 13 amino acids.

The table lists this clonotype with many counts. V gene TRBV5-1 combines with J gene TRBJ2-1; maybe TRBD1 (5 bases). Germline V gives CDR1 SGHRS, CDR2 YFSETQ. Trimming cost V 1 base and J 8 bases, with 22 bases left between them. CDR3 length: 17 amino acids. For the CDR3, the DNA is TGCGCCAGCAGCTTGAATAGTTATGGTACAGGCGCGGATGAGCAGTTCTTC. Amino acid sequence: CASSLNSYGTGADEQFF.

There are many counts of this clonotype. The CDR3 region has the DNA TGTGCCAGCAGTCCCGGTGGAGCGGGATATACGCAGTATTTT. This gives the protein CASSPGGAGYTQYF. The rearrangement links TRBV6-5 to TRBJ2-3; 7 positions match TRBD2. Germline-derived CDR1 and CDR2 are MNHEY and SVGAGI. The CDR3 runs to 14 residues. After removal of 5 bases from V and 7 bases from J, the junction contained 9 bases not matched to a gene.

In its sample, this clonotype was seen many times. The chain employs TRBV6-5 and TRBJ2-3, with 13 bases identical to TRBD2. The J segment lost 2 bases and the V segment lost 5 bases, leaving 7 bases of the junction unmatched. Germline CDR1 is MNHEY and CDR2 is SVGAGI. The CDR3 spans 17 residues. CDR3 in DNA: TGTGCCAGCAGTAGGGGGGGACTAGCGGGAAACACAGATACGCAGTATTTT. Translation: CASSRGGLAGNTDTQYF.

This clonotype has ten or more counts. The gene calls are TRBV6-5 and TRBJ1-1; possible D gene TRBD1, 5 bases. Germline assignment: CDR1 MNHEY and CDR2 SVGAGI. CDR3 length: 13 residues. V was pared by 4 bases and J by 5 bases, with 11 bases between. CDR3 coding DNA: TGTGCCAGCAGTTTCCAGGGTGGGACTGAAGCTTTCTTT. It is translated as CASSFQGGTEAFF.

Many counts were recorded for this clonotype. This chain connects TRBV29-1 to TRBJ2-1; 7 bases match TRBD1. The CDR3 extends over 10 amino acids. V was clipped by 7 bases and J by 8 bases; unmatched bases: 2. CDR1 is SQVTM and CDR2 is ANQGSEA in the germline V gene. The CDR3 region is CSGGQHEQFF. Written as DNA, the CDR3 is TGCAGCGGGGGACAGCATGAGCAGTTCTTC.

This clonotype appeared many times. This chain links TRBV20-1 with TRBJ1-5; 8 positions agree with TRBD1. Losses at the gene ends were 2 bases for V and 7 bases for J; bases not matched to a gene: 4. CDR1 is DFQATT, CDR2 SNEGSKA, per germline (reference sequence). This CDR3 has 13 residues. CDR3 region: CSARSTGEQPQHF. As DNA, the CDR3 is TGCAGTGCTAGATCGACAGGGGAACAGCCCCAGCATTTT.

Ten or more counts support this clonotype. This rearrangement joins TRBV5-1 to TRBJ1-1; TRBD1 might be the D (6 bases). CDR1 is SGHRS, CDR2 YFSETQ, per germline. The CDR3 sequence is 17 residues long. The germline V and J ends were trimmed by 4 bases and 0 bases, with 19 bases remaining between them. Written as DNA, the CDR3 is TGCGCCAGCAGCGAGCCAACTCTGGGGGCGATGAACACTGAAGCTTTCTTT. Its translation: CASSEPTLGAMNTEAFF.

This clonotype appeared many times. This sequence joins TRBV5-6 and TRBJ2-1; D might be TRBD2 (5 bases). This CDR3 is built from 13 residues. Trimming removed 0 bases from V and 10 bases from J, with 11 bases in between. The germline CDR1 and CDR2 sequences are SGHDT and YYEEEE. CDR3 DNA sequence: TGTGCCAGCAGCTTGGCACCGACGGGAGAGCAGTTCTTC. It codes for CASSLAPTGEQFF.

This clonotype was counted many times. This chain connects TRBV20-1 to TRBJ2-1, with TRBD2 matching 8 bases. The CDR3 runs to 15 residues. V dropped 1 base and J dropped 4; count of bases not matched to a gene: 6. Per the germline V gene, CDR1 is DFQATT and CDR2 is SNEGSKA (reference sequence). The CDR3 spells CSARVYSGGYNEQFF. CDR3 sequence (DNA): TGCAGTGCTAGAGTGTACAGCGGGGGATACAATGAGCAGTTCTTC.

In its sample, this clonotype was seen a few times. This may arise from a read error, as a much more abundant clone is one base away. CDR3 DNA: TGCGCCAGCAGCTTGAAACAGCCTAGCACAGATAAGCAGTATTTT. Translated: CASSLKQPSTDKQYF. V gene TRBV5-1 combines with J gene TRBJ2-3; perhaps TRBD2 as D (5 bases). This CDR3 is 15 amino acids long. The germline gives CDR1 SGHRS, CDR2 YFSETQ. The full variable domain, with the rest looked up from reference TRBV5-1 and TRBJ2-3, is KAGVTQTPRYLIKTRGQQVTLSCSPISGHRSVSWYQQTPGQGLQFLFEYFSETQRNKGNFPGRFSGRQFSNSRSEMNVSTLELGDSALYLCASSLKQPSTDKQYFGPGTRLTVL.

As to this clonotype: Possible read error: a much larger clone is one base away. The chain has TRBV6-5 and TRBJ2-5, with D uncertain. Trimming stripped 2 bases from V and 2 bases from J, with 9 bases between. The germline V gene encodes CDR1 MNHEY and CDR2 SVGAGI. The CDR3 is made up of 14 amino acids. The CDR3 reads CASSYVFDQETQYF. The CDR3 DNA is TGTGCCAGCAGTTACGTTTTCGATCAAGAGACCCAGTACTTC.

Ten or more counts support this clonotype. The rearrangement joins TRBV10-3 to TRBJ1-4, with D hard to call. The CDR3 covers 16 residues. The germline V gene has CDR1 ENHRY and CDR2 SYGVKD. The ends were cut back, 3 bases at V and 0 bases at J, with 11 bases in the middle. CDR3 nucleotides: TGTGCCATCAGTGAAGCGACCGGTGCAACTAATGAAAAACTGTTTTTT. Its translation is CAISEATGATNEKLFF.

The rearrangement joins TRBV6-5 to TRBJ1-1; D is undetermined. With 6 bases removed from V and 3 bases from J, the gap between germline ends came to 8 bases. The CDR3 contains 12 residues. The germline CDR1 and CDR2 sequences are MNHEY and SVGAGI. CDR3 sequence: CASREGYTEAFF. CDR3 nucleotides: TGTGCCAGCAGGGAAGGGTACACTGAAGCTTTCTTT.

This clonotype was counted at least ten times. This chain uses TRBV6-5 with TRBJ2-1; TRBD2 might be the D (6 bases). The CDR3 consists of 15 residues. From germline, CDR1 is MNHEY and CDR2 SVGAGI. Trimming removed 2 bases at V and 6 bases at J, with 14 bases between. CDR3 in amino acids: CASSYGYQLANEQFF. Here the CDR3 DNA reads TGTGCCAGCAGTTACGGATACCAACTAGCCAATGAGCAGTTCTTC.

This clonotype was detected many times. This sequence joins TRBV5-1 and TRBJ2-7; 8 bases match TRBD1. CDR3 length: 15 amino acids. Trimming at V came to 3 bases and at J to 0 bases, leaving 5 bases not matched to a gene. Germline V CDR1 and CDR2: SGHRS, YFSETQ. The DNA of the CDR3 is TGCGCCAGCAGCTCTGGGACAGGTGACTCCTACGAGCAGTACTTC. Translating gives CASSSGTGDSYEQYF. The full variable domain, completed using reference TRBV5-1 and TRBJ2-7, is KAGVTQTPRYLIKTRGQQVTLSCSPISGHRSVSWYQQTPGQGLQFLFEYFSETQRNKGNFPGRFSGRQFSNSRSEMNVSTLELGDSALYLCASSSGTGDSYEQYFGPGTRLTVT.